The 13 T cell receptor beta chains below all came from one sample that was sequenced in a study of cytomegalovirus exposure and HLA in healthy donors. PCR amplification relied on 60 Vbeta primers (plus 13 Jbeta primers). The protocol was immunoSEQ multiplex PCR, while the TCRdb copy is restricted to in-frame clones and leaves out a portion. The sample consists of some 110,000 clones, roughly 80% of them appearing once. Sequences were obtained from PBMCs. These receptors came from a woman between 40 and 55 years old in good health and CMV-seropositive.

V usage is TRBV19 and J usage is TRBJ2-7; D possibly corresponds to TRBD1 (5 bases). This CDR3 is built from 14 residues. Trimming pared 2 bases from V and 2 bases from J, leaving 10 bases between. Germline CDR1 is LNHDA and CDR2 is SQIVND (reference sequence). CDR3 bases: TGTGCCAGTAGTATATCCAGGGCCGCCTACGAGCAGTACTTC. Encoded protein: CASSISRAAYEQYF.

The rearrangement links TRBV28 to TRBJ2-7, with 8 bases matching TRBD1. The CDR3 is 17 residues long. J lost 2 bases, V lost 3 bases, and 12 bases had no gene match. Germline V gene sequence: CDR1 MDHEN, CDR2 SYDVKM. The CDR3: CASSFLQGGVGPYEQYF. The CDR3 DNA reads as TGTGCCAGCAGTTTTTTACAGGGGGGCGTTGGGCCCTACGAGCAGTACTTC.

J is TRBJ2-1 and V is TRBV18; D gene uncertain. This CDR3 has 15 amino acids. Between the trimmed V and J ends, which lost 4 bases and 0 bases, there was a span of 10 bases. The germline CDR1 and CDR2 sequences are KGHSH and LQKENI. The DNA for the CDR3 is TGTGCCAGCTCACAACTGAGTAGCTCCTACAATGAGCAGTTCTTC. Residues: CASSQLSSSYNEQFF.

The V gene is TRBV11-2, the J gene TRBJ2-5; 9 bases are shared with TRBD1. There are 16 residues in the CDR3. The junction had 12 bases not matched to a gene; V was cut back by 5 bases and J by 5 bases. CDR1 and CDR2 (germline): SGHAT, FQNNGV. The CDR3 loop reads CASSRLPGQGVETQYF. Here the CDR3 DNA reads TGTGCCAGCAGCCGTCTTCCGGGACAGGGTGTGGAGACCCAGTACTTC.

The chain combines TRBV9 with TRBJ2-6; D is possibly TRBD2 (5 bases). The CDR3 contains 15 residues. Germline CDR1 and CDR2: SGDLS and YYNGEE. Deletions cut 0 bases from V and 1 base from J, with 5 bases between. The CDR3 loop reads CASSVGGSGANVLTF. In DNA, the CDR3 is TGTGCCAGCAGCGTAGGAGGGTCTGGGGCCAACGTCCTGACTTTC.

The chain combines TRBV4-3 with TRBJ2-6; D unresolved. The CDR3 is 14 amino acids. Germline CDR1 reads LGHNA; CDR2 reads YSLEER. Deletions cut 4 bases from V and 3 bases from J, with 7 bases between. CDR3 nucleotides: TGCGCCAGCAGCCCCCCGTTTGGGGCCAACGTCCTGACTTTC. Translated, it gives CASSPPFGANVLTF.

The CDR3 DNA reads TGTGCCAGCACCCCCGCGGGACTCAAAAACATTCAGTACTTC. Its protein product is CASTPAGLKNIQYF. V usage is TRBV6-5 and J usage is TRBJ2-4; a weak D match, TRBD2 (6 bases). CDR3 length equals 14 residues. Trimming pared 7 bases from V and 3 bases from J, leaving 13 bases between. Germline V gene data show CDR1 as MNHEY and CDR2 as SVGAGI.

The chain is built from TRBV15 and TRBJ2-3; 7 bases fit TRBD2. Looked up from germline, CDR1 is LNHNV and CDR2 is YYDKDF (reference sequence). The ends lost 3 bases at V and 2 bases at J; junction bases unmatched: 5. The CDR3 extends over 15 amino acids. CDR3 protein: CATSRGGDYTDTQYF. The DNA for the CDR3 is TGTGCCACCAGCAGGGGGGGGGACTACACAGATACGCAGTATTTT.

V and J are TRBV29-1 and TRBJ2-1, with TRBD2 matching over 9 bases. This CDR3 is built from 15 residues. Germline CDR1 SQVTM, CDR2 ANQGSEA. V was clipped by 4 bases and J by 0 bases; unmatched bases: 4. CDR3 bases: TGCAGCGTTGTAACTAGCGGGCTCTCCTACAATGAGCAGTTCTTC. Translation gives CSVVTSGLSYNEQFF.

The chain joins TRBV5-1 to TRBJ1-2; D might be TRBD1 (5 bases). The CDR3 consists of 14 residues. Germline loops: CDR1 SGHRS, CDR2 YFSETQ. V shed 4 bases and J shed 5 bases, with 15 bases lying between them. CDR3 bases: TGCGCCAGCAGCGGCGGGACGAGAGGGTATGGCTACACCTTC. It is translated as CASSGGTRGYGYTF. The whole variable domain, remainder taken from reference TRBV5-1 and TRBJ1-2, is KAGVTQTPRYLIKTRGQQVTLSCSPISGHRSVSWYQQTPGQGLQFLFEYFSETQRNKGNFPGRFSGRQFSNSRSEMNVSTLELGDSALYLCASSGGTRGYGYTFGSGTRLTVV.

This rearrangement joins TRBV28 to TRBJ2-2; TRBD2 matches 13 bases. J was trimmed by 7 bases and V by 5 bases; bases with no gene match: 7. Germline lookup yields CDR1 MDHEN and CDR2 SYDVKM. The CDR3 sequence is 16 residues long. CDR3 sequence (DNA): TGTGCCAGCAGTCGTGGACTAGCGGGGGCCAACGGGGAGCTGTTTTTT. Translated: CASSRGLAGANGELFF.

The chain uses TRBV19 and TRBJ1-1, with D uncertain. Germline V lookup: CDR1 LNHDA, CDR2 SQIVND (reference sequence). CDR3 length equals 14 residues. Trimming stripped 3 bases from V and 6 bases from J, with 14 bases between. The CDR3 loop is CASSILPNGPEAFF. The CDR3 DNA sequence: TGTGCCAGTAGTATTCTCCCCAATGGCCCTGAAGCTTTCTTT.

The chain has TRBV28 and TRBJ2-1, with 9 positions matching TRBD1. The trim removed 4 bases at V and 8 bases at J, leaving 9 bases unmatched. This CDR3 is 15 amino acids long. CDR1 is MDHEN and CDR2 is SYDVKM in the germline V gene. This CDR3 is CASSYPGTGLHEQFF. The CDR3 bases are TGTGCCAGCAGTTACCCGGGGACAGGGTTGCATGAGCAGTTCTTC.